This entry is about one T cell receptor (beta chain). This entry is derived from a study of blood T cell repertoires in COVID-19. Germline V gives CDR1 SGHKS, CDR2 YYEKEE (reference sequence). The V gene end was trimmed by 7 bases and the J gene end by 2 bases; junction bases not matched to a gene: 0. This CDR3 has 12 residues. Method: immunoSEQ multiplex PCR; TCRdb's copy keeps in-frame clones and lacks some. The sample lists 300,000 to 450,000 clones, roughly 85% seen once, with 3.5% to 4% in the top ten. The chain joins TRBV5-5 to TRBJ1-2; 9 bases line up with TRBD1. Sequenced material: peripheral blood. The sequence derives from a woman aged 18 to 35 with acute or convalescent COVID-19. The CDR3 DNA reads TGTGCCAGCGGACAGGGGAACTATGGCTACACCTTC. Translating it yields CASGQGNYGYTF.